This TCR beta chain is from a study of shared clonotypes between healthy human individuals. Study-level background: A couple of women and a few men aged 18 to 49 served as donors. Three CD4 naive, three CD4 memory, two CD8 naive and one CD8 memory plate were used per donor.

Only in-frame clones appear in the TCRdb table, and some are missing; sequencing was by immunoSEQ multiplex PCR. The repertoire has about 2 million clones, around 96% of them found once; the top ten carry roughly 1.1%. Per germline, CDR1 LGHNA and CDR2 YSLEER. This CDR3 is 13 amino acids long. V lost 8 bases to trimming and J lost 3 bases, with 14 bases between them. CD45RO-negative cells were positively selected for CCR7, leaving out terminally differentiated effector memory CD45RA+ cells. The sample was naive CD8+ T cells sorted from blood. This sequence originates from a man aged 18 to 29 in good health. The chain recombines TRBV4-3 with TRBJ2-7; D may match TRBD1 or TRBD2 (6 bases each). This CDR3 reads CASSGDTDYEQYF. As DNA, the CDR3 is TGCGCCAGCTCGGGGGACACTGACTACGAGCAGTACTTC.